This T cell receptor (beta chain) was captured by sequencing in a study of T-cell memory formation after mild COVID-19. About the research overall: In these data, TCR clusters were largely donor specific.

Deletions cut 0 bases from V and 4 bases from J, with 11 bases between. CDR3 length: 15 residues. The germline V gene encodes CDR1 SGHRS and CDR2 YFSETQ. In this sample, this clonotype turned up a few times. TCRalpha and TCRbeta libraries used 5'RACE with constant-segment primers and UMIs. One entry per CDR3 protein, called by TCRdb with MiXCR from the 5' RACE reads. The sample holds about 310,000 distinct CDR3 sequences, around a sixth seen once. What was sequenced was PBMCs or a T cell subset sorted from them (not recorded which). The source is a young man who had mild COVID-19 (a few samples of this study predate the infection). Cell type and time point are not known. The chain recombines TRBV5-1 with TRBJ1-3; D unclear. In DNA form, the CDR3 reads TGCGCCAGCAGCTTGGATGCGGGAGGCGGAAACACCATATATTTT. Encoded protein: CASSLDAGGGNTIYF.